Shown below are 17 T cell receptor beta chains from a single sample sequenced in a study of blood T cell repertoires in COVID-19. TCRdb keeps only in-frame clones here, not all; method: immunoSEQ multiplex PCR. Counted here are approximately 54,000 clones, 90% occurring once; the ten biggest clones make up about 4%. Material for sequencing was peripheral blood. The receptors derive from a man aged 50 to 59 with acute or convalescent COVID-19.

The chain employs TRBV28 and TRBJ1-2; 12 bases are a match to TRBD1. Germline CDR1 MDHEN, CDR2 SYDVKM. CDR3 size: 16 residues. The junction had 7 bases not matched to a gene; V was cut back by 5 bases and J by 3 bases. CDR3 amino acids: CASSPPGQGAYYGYTF. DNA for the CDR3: TGTGCCAGCAGTCCTCCGGGACAGGGGGCCTACTATGGCTACACCTTC.

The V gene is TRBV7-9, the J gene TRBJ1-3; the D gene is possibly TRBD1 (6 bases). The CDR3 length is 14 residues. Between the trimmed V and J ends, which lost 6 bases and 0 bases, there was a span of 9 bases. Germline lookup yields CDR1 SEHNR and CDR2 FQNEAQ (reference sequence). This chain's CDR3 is CASSPQGSGNTIYF. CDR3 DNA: TGTGCCAGCAGTCCACAGGGCTCTGGAAACACCATATATTTT.

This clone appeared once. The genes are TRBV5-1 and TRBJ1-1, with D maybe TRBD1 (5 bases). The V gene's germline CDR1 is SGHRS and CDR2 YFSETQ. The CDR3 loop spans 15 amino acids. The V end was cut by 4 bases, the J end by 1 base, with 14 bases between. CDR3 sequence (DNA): TGCGCCAGCAGCGCCGAAGGACACCCGAACACTGAAGCTTTCTTT. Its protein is CASSAEGHPNTEAFF. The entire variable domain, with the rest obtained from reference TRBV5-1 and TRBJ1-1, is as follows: KAGVTQTPRYLIKTRGQQVTLSCSPISGHRSVSWYQQTPGQGLQFLFEYFSETQRNKGNFPGRFSGRQFSNSRSEMNVSTLELGDSALYLCASSAEGHPNTEAFFGQGTRLTVV.

The CDR3 is CASSYGQGGSPLHF. Here the CDR3 DNA reads TGTGCCAGCAGTTACGGACAGGGAGGCTCACCCCTCCACTTT. The chain couples TRBV6-8 to TRBJ1-6, with TRBD1 matching over 8 bases. Germline CDR1 reads MNHGY; CDR2 reads SAAAGT. There are 14 residues in the CDR3. The junction had 4 bases not matched to a gene; V was cut back by 2 bases and J by 10 bases.

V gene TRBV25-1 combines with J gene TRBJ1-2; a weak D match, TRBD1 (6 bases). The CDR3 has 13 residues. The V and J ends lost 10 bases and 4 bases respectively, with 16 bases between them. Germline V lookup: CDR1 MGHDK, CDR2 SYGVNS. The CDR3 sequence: CATSRGGPYGYTF. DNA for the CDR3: TGTGCCACCTCTAGGGGGGGACCCTATGGCTACACCTTC.

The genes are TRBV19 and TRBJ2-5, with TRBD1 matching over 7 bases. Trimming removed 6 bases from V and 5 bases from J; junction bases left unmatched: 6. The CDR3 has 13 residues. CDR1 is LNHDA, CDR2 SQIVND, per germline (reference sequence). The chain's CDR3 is CASRSGGTETQYF. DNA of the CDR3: TGTGCCAGTAGGTCAGGGGGAACGGAGACCCAGTACTTC. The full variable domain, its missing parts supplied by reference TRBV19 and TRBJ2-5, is DGGITQSPKYLFRKEGQNVTLSCEQNLNHDAMYWYRQDPGQGLRLIYYSQIVNDFQKGDIAEGYSVSREKKESFPLTVTSAQKNPTAFYLCASRSGGTETQYFGPGTRLLVL.

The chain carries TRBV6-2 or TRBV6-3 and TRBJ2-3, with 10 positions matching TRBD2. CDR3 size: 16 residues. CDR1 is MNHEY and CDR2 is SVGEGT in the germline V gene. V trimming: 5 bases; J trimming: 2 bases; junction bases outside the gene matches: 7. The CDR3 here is CASSPLGLAATDTQYF. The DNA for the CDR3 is TGTGCCAGCAGTCCCCTCGGACTAGCGGCCACAGATACGCAGTATTTT.

CDR3 amino acids: CASSLDFGQPQHF. In DNA, the CDR3 is TGTGCCAGCAGCTTGGATTTCGGGCAGCCCCAGCATTTT. This chain joins TRBV7-6 and TRBJ1-5; unclear D gene. Germline values: CDR1 SGHVS, CDR2 FNYEAQ. Trimming shortened V by 3 bases and J by 7 bases, and 10 bases separated the two germline ends. The CDR3 covers 13 residues.

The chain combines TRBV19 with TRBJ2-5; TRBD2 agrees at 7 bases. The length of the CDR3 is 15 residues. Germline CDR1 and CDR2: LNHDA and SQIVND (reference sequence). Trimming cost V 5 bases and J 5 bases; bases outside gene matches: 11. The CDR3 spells CASSPRTGGGETQYF. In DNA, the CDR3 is TGTGCCAGTAGTCCCAGGACCGGGGGAGGGGAGACCCAGTACTTC.

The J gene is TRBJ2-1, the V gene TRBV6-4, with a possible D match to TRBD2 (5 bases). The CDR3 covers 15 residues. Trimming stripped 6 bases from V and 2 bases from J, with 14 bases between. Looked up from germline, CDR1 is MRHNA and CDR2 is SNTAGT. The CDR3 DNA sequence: TGTGCCAGCAGCTCCGAACTAGGCACCTACAATGAGCAGTTCTTC. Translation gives CASSSELGTYNEQFF.

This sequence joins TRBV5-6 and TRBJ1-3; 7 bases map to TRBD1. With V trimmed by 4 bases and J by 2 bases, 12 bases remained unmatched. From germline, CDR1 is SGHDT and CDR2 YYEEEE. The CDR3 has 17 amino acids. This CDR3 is CASSPGTEGLAGNTIYF. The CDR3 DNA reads TGTGCCAGCAGCCCCGGGACAGAGGGACTTGCTGGAAACACCATATATTTT. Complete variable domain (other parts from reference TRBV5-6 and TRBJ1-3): DAGVTQSPTHLIKTRGQQVTLRCSPKSGHDTVSWYQQALGQGPQFIFQYYEEEERQRGNFPDRFSGHQFPNYSSELNVNALLLGDSALYLCASSPGTEGLAGNTIYFGEGSWLTVV.

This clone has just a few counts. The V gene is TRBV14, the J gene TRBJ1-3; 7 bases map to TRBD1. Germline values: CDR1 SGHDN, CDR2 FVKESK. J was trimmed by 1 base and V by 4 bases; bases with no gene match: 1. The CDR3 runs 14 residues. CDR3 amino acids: CASSLTGSGNTIYF. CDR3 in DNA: TGTGCCAGCAGCCTGACAGGGTCTGGAAACACCATATATTTT.

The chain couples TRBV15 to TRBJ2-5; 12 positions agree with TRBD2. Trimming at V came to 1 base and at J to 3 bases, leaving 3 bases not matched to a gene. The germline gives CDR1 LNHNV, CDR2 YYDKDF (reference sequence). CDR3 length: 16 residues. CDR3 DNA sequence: TGTGCCACCAGCAGAGCTGGACTAGCGGGAAAAGAGACCCAGTACTTC. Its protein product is CATSRAGLAGKETQYF.

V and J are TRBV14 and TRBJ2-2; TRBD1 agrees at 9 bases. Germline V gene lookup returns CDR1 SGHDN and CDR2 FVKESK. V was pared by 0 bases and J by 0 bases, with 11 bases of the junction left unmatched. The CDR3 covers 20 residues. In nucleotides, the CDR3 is TGTGCCAGCAGCCAAGAAGGGGATGGTGGGGACAGGGCGAACACCGGGGAGCTGTTTTTT. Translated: CASSQEGDGGDRANTGELFF.

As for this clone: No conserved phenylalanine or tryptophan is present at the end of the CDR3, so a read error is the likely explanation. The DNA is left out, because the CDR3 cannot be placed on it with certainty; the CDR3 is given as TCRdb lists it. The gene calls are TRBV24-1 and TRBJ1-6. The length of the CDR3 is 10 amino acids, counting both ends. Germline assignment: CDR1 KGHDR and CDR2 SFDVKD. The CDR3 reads CATSDLGVAD.

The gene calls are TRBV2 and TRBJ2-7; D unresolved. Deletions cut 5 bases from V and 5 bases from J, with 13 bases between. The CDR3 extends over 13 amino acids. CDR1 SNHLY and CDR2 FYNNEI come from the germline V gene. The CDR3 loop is CASSRGVVNEQYF. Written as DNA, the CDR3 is TGTGCCAGCAGTCGAGGTGTGGTGAACGAGCAGTACTTC.

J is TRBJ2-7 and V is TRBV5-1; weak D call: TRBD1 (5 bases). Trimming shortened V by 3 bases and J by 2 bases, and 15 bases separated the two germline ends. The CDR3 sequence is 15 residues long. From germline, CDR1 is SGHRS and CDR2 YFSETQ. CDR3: CASSWSGITAYEQYF. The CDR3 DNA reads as TGCGCCAGCAGCTGGTCAGGGATCACCGCCTACGAGCAGTACTTC.